Presented here are 15 T cell receptor beta chains from one specimen sequenced in a study of Tregs in tolerant kidney transplant recipients. Repertoires were generated with immunoSEQ multiplex PCR, while TCRdb's copy carries only in-frame clones and drops some. The data contain roughly 16,000 clones, 80% of them singletons. Sample: Tregs from blood, taken before the transplant. The receptor source for this set is a human donor who received a combined kidney and bone marrow transplant.

This chain links TRBV5-1 with TRBJ2-5; 9 nucleotides line up with TRBD2. CDR3 size: 14 residues. Germline lookup yields CDR1 SGHRS and CDR2 YFSETQ. The ends lost 6 bases at V and 3 bases at J; junction bases unmatched: 6. CDR3 sequence: CASMSGGPEETQYF. CDR3 DNA: TGCGCCAGCATGAGCGGGGGGCCCGAAGAGACCCAGTACTTC.

Only a few counts were recorded for this clone. V gene TRBV2 combines with J gene TRBJ1-4; perhaps TRBD1 as D (5 bases). CDR3 size: 14 residues. The V end lost 4 bases, the J end lost 7 bases, and 13 bases lay between the germline ends. CDR1 is SNHLY, CDR2 FYNNEI, per germline. This CDR3 is CASSGTLPGEKLFF. The CDR3 DNA follows: TGTGCCAGCAGTGGGACACTGCCGGGTGAAAAACTGTTTTTT.

The V call is TRBV18, the J call TRBJ2-7, with D perhaps matching TRBD1 (5 bases). The germline V gene encodes CDR1 KGHSH and CDR2 LQKENI. Deletions cut 0 bases from V and 5 bases from J, with 17 bases between. CDR3 length: 16 amino acids. The CDR3 protein is CASSPPGTLGRDEQYF. The DNA for the CDR3 is TGTGCCAGCTCACCACCTGGAACCTTGGGCAGGGACGAGCAGTACTTC. Full variable domain (remainder filled in from reference TRBV18 and TRBJ2-7): NAGVMQNPRHLVRRRGQEARLRCSPMKGHSHVYWYRQLPEEGLKFMVYLQKENIIDESGMPKERFSAEFPKEGPSILRIQQVVRGDSAAYFCASSPPGTLGRDEQYFGPGTRLTVT.

The V gene is TRBV7-2, the J gene TRBJ1-4; no clear D. The CDR3 is made up of 13 amino acids. Germline CDR1 reads SGHTA; CDR2 reads FQGNSA. V was cut by 4 bases and J by 8 bases, with 11 bases left in between. CDR3 nucleotide sequence: TGTGCCAGCAGCTCACCCCCACAGGAAAAACTGTTTTTT. Translation gives CASSSPPQEKLFF. The full variable domain, in which reference TRBV7-2 and TRBJ1-4 provide the parts outside the CDR3, is GAGVSQSPSNKVTEKGKDVELRCDPISGHTALYWYRQSLGQGLEFLIYFQGNSAPDKSGLPSDRFSAERTGGSVSTLTIQRTQQEDSAVYLCASSSPPQEKLFFGSGTQLSVL.

V is TRBV11-2 and J is TRBJ2-2, with 8 bases matching TRBD1. Germline V gives CDR1 SGHAT, CDR2 FQNNGV. Trimming cost V 6 bases and J 1 base; bases outside gene matches: 7. The CDR3 consists of 16 residues. Here the CDR3 reads CASSSGGQGNTGELFF. DNA of the CDR3: TGTGCCAGCAGTTCAGGCGGACAGGGGAACACCGGGGAGCTGTTTTTT.

J is TRBJ2-7 and V is TRBV4-1; perhaps TRBD1 as D (6 bases). Germline assignment: CDR1 MGHRA and CDR2 YSYEKL. CDR3 length: 17 amino acids. V gave up 1 base and J gave up 3 bases, with 19 bases separating them. The chain's CDR3 is CASSQGQDQGRIYEQYF. The CDR3 region has the DNA TGCGCCAGCAGCCAAGGCCAGGACCAGGGGAGAATCTACGAGCAGTACTTC.

The genes are TRBV7-2 and TRBJ2-3; D possibly corresponds to TRBD1 (7 bases). This CDR3 spans 17 amino acids. CDR1 and CDR2 (germline): SGHTA, FQGNSA. With 1 base removed from V and 4 bases from J, the gap between germline ends came to 18 bases. The CDR3 DNA follows: TGTGCCAGCAGCTTAGTTCCGGCAGGGGGGTATCCAGATACGCAGTATTTT. Translation: CASSLVPAGGYPDTQYF.

V and J are TRBV27 and TRBJ2-1; D is perhaps TRBD2 (5 bases). Trimming removed 3 bases at V and 8 bases at J, with 26 bases between. The CDR3 contains 18 residues. Germline V gene lookup returns CDR1 MNHEY and CDR2 SMNVEV (reference sequence). The DNA of the CDR3 is TGTGCCAGCAGTTTCCGTGGGGTGATGGATCCGGGGAGAGATGAGCAGTTCTTC. This gives the protein CASSFRGVMDPGRDEQFF.

The J gene is TRBJ1-3, the V gene TRBV28; D gene uncertain. V gave up 7 bases and J gave up 0 bases, with 4 bases separating them. From germline, CDR1 is MDHEN and CDR2 SYDVKM. The CDR3 has 12 amino acids. The CDR3 here is CASTYSGNTIYF. CDR3 nucleotide sequence: TGTGCCAGCACCTACTCTGGAAACACCATATATTTT.

The rearrangement links TRBV6-5 to TRBJ1-1; maybe TRBD1 (5 bases). The CDR3 contains 15 residues. The V gene's germline CDR1 is MNHEY and CDR2 SVGAGI. The germline V and J ends were trimmed by 2 bases and 5 bases, with 15 bases remaining between them. This CDR3 reads CASSYDRGYPTEAFF. The CDR3 DNA reads TGTGCCAGCAGTTACGATCGGGGGTACCCTACTGAAGCTTTCTTT.

The chain couples TRBV4-3 to TRBJ2-3, with D maybe TRBD2 (5 bases). The V end lost 0 bases, the J end lost 6 bases, and 16 bases lay between the germline ends. Germline V CDR1 and CDR2: LGHNA, YSLEER. The CDR3 sequence is 16 residues long. CDR3: CASSQDWRALVDTQYF. The CDR3 DNA reads as TGCGCCAGCAGCCAAGATTGGCGGGCACTCGTGGATACGCAGTATTTT.

This chain links TRBV6-6 with TRBJ1-5, with 8 bases that match TRBD1. The germline V gene has CDR1 MNHNY and CDR2 SVGAGI (reference sequence). V shed 2 bases, J shed 5 bases, and the junction held 2 bases outside the gene matches. CDR3 length: 14 amino acids. The CDR3 is CASSYDRGYQPQHF. The DNA of the CDR3 is TGTGCCAGCAGTTACGACAGGGGATATCAGCCCCAGCATTTT.

This clone was counted once. The chain links TRBV7-2 to TRBJ1-6; D gene uncertain. This CDR3 has 14 residues. The germline V and J ends were trimmed by 2 bases and 5 bases, with 7 bases remaining between them. From germline, CDR1 is SGHTA and CDR2 FQGNSA. In DNA form, the CDR3 reads TGTGCCAGCAGCTTACTGGGCGATAATTCACCCCTCCACTTT. Protein sequence: CASSLLGDNSPLHF.

This chain connects TRBV10-3 to TRBJ2-1; 9 nucleotides agree with TRBD1. With V trimmed by 6 bases and J by 7 bases, 7 bases remained unmatched. The CDR3 contains 14 residues. Germline assignment: CDR1 ENHRY and CDR2 SYGVKD. This CDR3 is CAISPGQGHNEQFF. DNA of the CDR3: TGTGCCATCAGCCCGGGACAGGGACATAATGAGCAGTTCTTC.

This clone has a handful of counts. The chain is built from TRBV28 and TRBJ2-7; D gene ambiguous. This CDR3 region has 12 residues. Germline CDR1 MDHEN, CDR2 SYDVKM. Trimming took off 2 bases at V and 5 bases at J, with 7 bases between the two ends. The CDR3 DNA reads as TGTGCCAGCAGTTTACTAGAGGACGAGCAGTACTTC. This translates into CASSLLEDEQYF.